This T cell receptor (beta chain) originates from a study of cytomegalovirus exposure and HLA in healthy donors. At the level of the study: In an earlier analysis, 117 million unique TCR beta sequences were found from 200 million or so T cells. Overall study results and limits: Many donors carried some public TCRs, although rarity characterized most TCR sequences. Presence/absence analyses assumed roughly uniform sequencing depth across donors.

The PCR ran on 60 Vbeta and 13 Jbeta primers. Libraries were prepared by immunoSEQ multiplex PCR; TCRdb keeps only in-frame clonotypes and omits some of them. The top ten clones hold approximately 2.6% of a sample with roughly 100,000 clones, about 81% of them seen once. About this clone itself: Its antigen is not known.

Germline trimming cut 6 bases from V and 4 bases from J; bases unmatched to any gene: 5. Germline loops: CDR1 SNHLY, CDR2 FYNNEI. The length of the CDR3 is 15 residues. Input material: PBMCs. The chain employs TRBV2 and TRBJ2-3, with 12 bases lining up with TRBD2. The clonotype was recovered from a male donor in good health and CMV-seropositive. Here the CDR3 reads CASRSSGGASDTQYF. Written as DNA, the CDR3 is TGTGCCAGCAGATCTAGCGGGGGGGCCTCAGATACGCAGTATTTT.